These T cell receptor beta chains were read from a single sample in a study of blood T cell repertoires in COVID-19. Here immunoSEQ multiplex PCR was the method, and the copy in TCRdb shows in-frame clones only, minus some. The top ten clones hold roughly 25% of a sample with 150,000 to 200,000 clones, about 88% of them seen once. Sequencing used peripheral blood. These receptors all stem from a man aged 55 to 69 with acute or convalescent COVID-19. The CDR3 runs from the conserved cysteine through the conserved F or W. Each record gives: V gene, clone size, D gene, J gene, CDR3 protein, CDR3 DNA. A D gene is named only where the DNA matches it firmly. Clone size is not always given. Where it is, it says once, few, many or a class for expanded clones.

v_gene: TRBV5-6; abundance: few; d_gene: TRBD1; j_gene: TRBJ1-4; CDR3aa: CASSLGDREAEKLFF; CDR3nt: TGTGCCAGCAGCTTGGGGGACAGGGAGGCTGAAAAACTGTTTTTT
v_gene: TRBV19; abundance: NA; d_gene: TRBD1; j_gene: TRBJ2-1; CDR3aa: CASSRDRDGSNEQFF; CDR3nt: TGTGCCAGTAGCCGGGACAGAGATGGGAGCAATGAGCAGTTCTTC
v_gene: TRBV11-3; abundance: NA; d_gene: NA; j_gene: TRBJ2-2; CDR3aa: CASSSQGLNTGELFF; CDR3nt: TGTGCCAGCAGCAGCCAGGGGTTGAACACCGGGGAGCTGTTTTTT
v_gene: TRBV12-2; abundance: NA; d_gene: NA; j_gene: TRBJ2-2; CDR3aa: CASRLEQDRAGELFF; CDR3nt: TGTGCAAGTCGCTTGGAACAGGACAGGGCGGGGGAGCTGTTTTTT
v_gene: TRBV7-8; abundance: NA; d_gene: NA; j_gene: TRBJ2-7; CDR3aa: CASSFPARYEQYF; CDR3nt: TGTGCCAGCAGCTTCCCCGCACGGTACGAGCAGTACTTC
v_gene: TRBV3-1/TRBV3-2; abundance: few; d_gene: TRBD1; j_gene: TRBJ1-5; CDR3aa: CASSQDVGQGQPQHF; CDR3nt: TGTGCCAGCAGCCAAGATGTGGGACAGGGCCAGCCCCAGCATTTT
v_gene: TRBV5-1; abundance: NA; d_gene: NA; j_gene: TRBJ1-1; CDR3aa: CASSSGEYAEAFF; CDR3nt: TGCGCCAGCAGCAGCGGGGAGTATGCTGAAGCTTTCTTT
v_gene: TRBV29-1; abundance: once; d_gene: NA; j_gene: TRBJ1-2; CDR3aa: CSVALGAYGYTF; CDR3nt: TGCAGCGTTGCGTTGGGAGCGTATGGCTACACCTTC
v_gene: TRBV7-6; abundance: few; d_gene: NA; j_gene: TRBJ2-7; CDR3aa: CASSQADEEQYF; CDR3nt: TGTGCCAGCAGCCAGGCCGACGAGGAGCAGTACTTC
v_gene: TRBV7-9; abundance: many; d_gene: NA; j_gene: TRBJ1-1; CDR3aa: CASIDSPRTEAFF; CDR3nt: TGTGCCAGCATCGACTCCCCGAGGACTGAAGCTTTCTTT
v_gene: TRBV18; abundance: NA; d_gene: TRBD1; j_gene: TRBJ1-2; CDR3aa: CASSPSTGMRGYTF; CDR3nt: TGTGCCAGCTCACCATCGACAGGGATGCGTGGCTACACCTTC
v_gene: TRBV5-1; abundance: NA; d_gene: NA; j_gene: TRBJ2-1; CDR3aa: CASSLGWDTGENEQFF; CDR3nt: TGCGCCAGCAGCTTGGGGTGGGATACGGGGGAGAATGAGCAGTTCTTC
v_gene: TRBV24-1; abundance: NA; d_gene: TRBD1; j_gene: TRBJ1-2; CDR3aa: CATSEGGQANYGYTF; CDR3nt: TGTGCCACCAGTGAGGGGGGACAGGCGAACTATGGCTACACCTTC
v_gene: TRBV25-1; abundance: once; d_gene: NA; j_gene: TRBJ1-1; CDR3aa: CASWGGTEAFF; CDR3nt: TGTGCCAGCTGGGGGGGCACTGAAGCTTTCTTT
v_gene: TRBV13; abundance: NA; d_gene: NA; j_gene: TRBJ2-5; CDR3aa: CASSLGRTASGETQYF; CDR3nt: TGTGCCAGCAGCTTAGGCCGGACAGCCTCCGGCGAGACCCAGTACTTC
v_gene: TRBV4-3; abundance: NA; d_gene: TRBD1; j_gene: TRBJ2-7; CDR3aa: CASSQGYRGNYEQYF; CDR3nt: TGCGCCAGCAGCCAAGGTTACAGGGGAAACTACGAGCAGTACTTC
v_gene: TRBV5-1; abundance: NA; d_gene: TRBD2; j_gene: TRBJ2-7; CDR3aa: CASSFYQGSGSPRSYEQYF; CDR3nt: TGCGCCAGCAGTTTTTATCAGGGGAGCGGGAGTCCCAGGTCCTACGAGCAGTACTTC
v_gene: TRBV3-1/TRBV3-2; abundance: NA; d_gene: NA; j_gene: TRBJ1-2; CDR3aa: CASSQESVYGYTF; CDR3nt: TGTGCCAGCAGCCAAGAGTCCGTATATGGCTACACCTTC
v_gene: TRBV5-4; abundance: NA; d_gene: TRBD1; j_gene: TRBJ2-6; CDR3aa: CASSPGQSLRANVLTF; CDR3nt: TGTGCCAGCAGCCCGGGACAGTCTCTGCGGGCCAACGTCCTGACTTTC
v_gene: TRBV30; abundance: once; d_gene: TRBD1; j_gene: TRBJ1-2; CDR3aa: CAWVGQSGGYYGYTF; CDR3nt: TGTGCCTGGGTCGGACAGTCAGGGGGGTACTATGGCTACACCTTC
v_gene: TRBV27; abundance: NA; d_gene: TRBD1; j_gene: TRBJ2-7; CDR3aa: CATKRQGDSYEQYF; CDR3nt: TGTGCCACCAAACGACAGGGGGACTCCTACGAGCAGTACTTC
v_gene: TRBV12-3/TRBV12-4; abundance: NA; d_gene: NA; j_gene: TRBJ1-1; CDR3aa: CASSPGQPKAFF; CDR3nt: TGTGCCAGCAGCCCAGGCCAGCCCAAAGCTTTCTTT